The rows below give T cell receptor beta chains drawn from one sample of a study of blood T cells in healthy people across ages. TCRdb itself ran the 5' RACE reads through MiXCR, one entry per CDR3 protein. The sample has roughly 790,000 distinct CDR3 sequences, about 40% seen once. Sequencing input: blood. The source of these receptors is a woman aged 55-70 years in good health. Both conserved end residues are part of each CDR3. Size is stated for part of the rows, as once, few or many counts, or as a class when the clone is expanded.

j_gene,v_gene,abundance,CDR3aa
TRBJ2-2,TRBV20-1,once,CSAALQGSTGELFF
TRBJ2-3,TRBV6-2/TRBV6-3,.,CASSYSLTSGADTQYF
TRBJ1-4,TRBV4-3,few,CASNNRGDEKLFF
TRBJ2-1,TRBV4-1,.,CASSQDSTGTSGNEQFF
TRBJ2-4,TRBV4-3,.,CASSHGSGRVYEHYF
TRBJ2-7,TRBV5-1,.,CASSFGSPYEQYF
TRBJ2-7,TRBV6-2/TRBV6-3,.,CASGPGDNSYEQYF
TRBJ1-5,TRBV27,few,CASRTGVYQPQHF
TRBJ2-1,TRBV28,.,CASILAPYYNEQFF
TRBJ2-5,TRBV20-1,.,CSARDRRLAAETQYF
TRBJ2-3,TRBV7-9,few,CASSFGDRATQYF
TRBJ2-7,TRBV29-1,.,CSVEWRDRGNEQYF
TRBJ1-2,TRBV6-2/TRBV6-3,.,CASSYGGQGALGYTF
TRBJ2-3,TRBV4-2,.,CASSQGVEDAQYF
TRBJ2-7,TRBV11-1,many,CASSLVAGIHRQEQYF
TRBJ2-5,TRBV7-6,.,CASSQEVGGYQETQYF
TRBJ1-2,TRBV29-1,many,CSVEDREGGYTF
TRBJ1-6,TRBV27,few,CASSPAGLYNSPLHF
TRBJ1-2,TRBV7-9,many,CASSMGTGGYTF
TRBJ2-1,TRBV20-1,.,CSASRLREGGYNEQFF
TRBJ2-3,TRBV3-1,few,CASSQDLGGGTDTQYF
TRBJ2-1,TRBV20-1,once,CSAPPGQGIGDNEQFF
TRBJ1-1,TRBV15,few,CATSRDRDISSAEAFF
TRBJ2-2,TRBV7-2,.,CASKTSGRPGELFF
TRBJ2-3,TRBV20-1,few,CSASTSGSPADTQYF
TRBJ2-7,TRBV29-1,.,CSVEGPPRRTGVGNEQYF
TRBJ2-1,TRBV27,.,CASSLHAGTSAHNEQFF
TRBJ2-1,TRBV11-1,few,CASSLGEHSYNEQFF
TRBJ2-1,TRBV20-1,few,CSAGGAEQFF